A single sample gave rise to the 22 T cell receptor beta chains below, sequenced in a study of OX40 agonist ivuxolimab in advanced cancers. Data came from immunoSEQ multiplex PCR; TCRdb stores just in-frame clones and leaves some out. The table records almost 70,000 clones, 80% to 85% of them present only once. Material: CD4+ or CD8+ T cells sorted from blood, obtained in a trial of the OX40 agonist ivuxolimab. The receptors here all came from an adult with an advanced solid tumor such as melanoma, head and neck, liver or kidney cancer.

This rearrangement joins TRBV5-1 to TRBJ2-3, with D tentatively TRBD2 (5 bases). CDR3 length equals 14 residues. CDR1 is SGHRS, CDR2 YFSETQ, per germline. The V and J ends lost 1 base and 3 bases respectively, with 9 bases between them. The CDR3 nucleotides are TGCGCCAGCAGCTTGTCAGCGGCTACAGATACGCAGTATTTT. It codes for CASSLSAATDTQYF.

Here the CDR3 reads CASSLGDRAYEQYF. The CDR3 region has the DNA TGTGCCAGCAGCTTGGGGGACAGAGCCTACGAGCAGTACTTC. The chain couples TRBV5-6 to TRBJ2-7; 7 bases align to TRBD1. V was clipped by 0 bases and J by 2 bases; unmatched bases: 2. Per the germline V gene, CDR1 is SGHDT and CDR2 is YYEEEE. The CDR3 has 14 amino acids.

This CDR3 is CSVEVGDVSSYNEQFF. For the CDR3, the DNA is TGCAGCGTTGAAGTTGGGGACGTGAGCTCCTACAATGAGCAGTTCTTC. V usage is TRBV29-1 and J usage is TRBJ2-1; D tentatively fits TRBD1 or TRBD2 (5 bases each). This CDR3 comprises 16 residues. Per the germline V gene, CDR1 is SQVTM and CDR2 is ANQGSEA. With 1 base removed from V and 0 bases from J, the gap between germline ends came to 13 bases.

In this sample, this clone turned up a few times. This chain uses TRBV11-3 with TRBJ1-4; possible D gene TRBD1, 6 bases. The germline V and J ends were trimmed by 2 bases and 8 bases, with 18 bases remaining between them. The germline V gene encodes CDR1 SGHNT and CDR2 YENEEA. The CDR3 spans 16 residues. The CDR3 sequence is CASSLRARGAREKLFF. The DNA of the CDR3 is TGTGCCAGCAGCTTAAGGGCCCGGGGGGCCCGAGAAAAACTGTTTTTT. The whole variable domain, remainder taken from reference TRBV11-3 and TRBJ1-4, is EAGVVQSPRYKIIEKKQPVAFWCNPISGHNTLYWYLQNLGQGPELLIRYENEEAVDDSQLPKDRFSAERLKGVDSTLKIQPAELGDSAVYLCASSLRARGAREKLFFGSGTQLSVL.

This clone was observed a single time. The rearrangement joins TRBV29-1 to TRBJ2-7; 9 bases align to TRBD1. CDR3 length: 14 amino acids. Germline V lookup: CDR1 SQVTM, CDR2 ANQGSEA. V was pared by 7 bases and J by 2 bases, with 9 bases of the junction left unmatched. CDR3 bases: TGCAGCGCCAGGGACAGGGTTCTCCCCTACGAGCAGTACTTC. Amino acid sequence: CSARDRVLPYEQYF.

J is TRBJ1-1 and V is TRBV6-5; perhaps TRBD1 as D (6 bases). Germline V gene sequence: CDR1 MNHEY, CDR2 SVGAGI. V lost 8 bases and J 1 base, leaving 14 bases between the germline ends. This CDR3 has 14 residues. In nucleotides, the CDR3 is TGTGCCAGCTCGTCGACAGGTTGGAACACTGAAGCTTTCTTT. Translation: CASSSTGWNTEAFF.

The rearrangement links TRBV7-2 to TRBJ1-6; maybe TRBD1 (5 bases). The CDR3 contains 16 residues. CDR1 SGHTA and CDR2 FQGNSA come from the germline V gene. The V and J ends lost 3 bases and 8 bases respectively, with 17 bases between them. This chain's CDR3 is CASSLGRESTYSPLHF. Written as DNA, the CDR3 is TGTGCCAGCAGCTTGGGCAGGGAGTCTACGTATTCACCCCTCCACTTT.

The gene calls are TRBV5-1 and TRBJ2-1; 13 bases match TRBD2. The CDR3 sequence is 15 residues long. The germline CDR1 and CDR2 sequences are SGHRS and YFSETQ. The ends lost 4 bases at V and 7 bases at J; junction bases unmatched: 5. For the CDR3, the DNA is TGCGCCAGCAGCCCCACTAGCGGGAGGGTGAATGAGCAGTTCTTC. Protein: CASSPTSGRVNEQFF.

This chain uses TRBV5-1 with TRBJ1-1; possibly TRBD1 for D (6 bases). The CDR3 spans 14 residues. CDR1 and CDR2 from the germline V gene are SGHRS and YFSETQ. The ends were cut back, 3 bases at V and 0 bases at J, with 9 bases in the middle. The CDR3, as DNA: TGCGCCAGCAGCTGGGCAGGGGTGAACACTGAAGCTTTCTTT. Protein sequence: CASSWAGVNTEAFF.

This chain joins TRBV27 and TRBJ2-5, with 7 bases fitting TRBD2. This CDR3 is 14 amino acids long. After removal of 5 bases from V and 5 bases from J, the junction contained 8 bases not matched to a gene. The germline V gene has CDR1 MNHEY and CDR2 SMNVEV (reference sequence). CDR3 loop: CASSRGRGSETQYF. The DNA of the CDR3 is TGTGCCAGCAGTCGGGGGAGGGGATCGGAGACCCAGTACTTC.

In this sample, this clone turned up once. The rearrangement links TRBV7-2 to TRBJ2-1; unclear D gene. CDR3 length: 11 amino acids. Germline values: CDR1 SGHTA, CDR2 FQGNSA. With 3 bases removed from V and 10 bases from J, the gap between germline ends came to 7 bases. As DNA, the CDR3 is TGTGCCAGCAGCTTTTCCCTGGAGCAGTTCTTC. Residues: CASSFSLEQFF.

The V gene is TRBV15, the J gene TRBJ2-1, with 7 bases matching TRBD2. The trim removed 8 bases at V and 6 bases at J, leaving 10 bases unmatched. Germline V gene sequence: CDR1 LNHNV, CDR2 YYDKDF (reference sequence). The CDR3 runs to 14 residues. CDR3 coding DNA: TGTGCCACCGGAGGGACCGCGGGGGTCAATGAGCAGTTCTTC. Translating gives CATGGTAGVNEQFF. The full variable domain, its missing parts supplied by reference TRBV15 and TRBJ2-1, is DAMVIQNPRYQVTQFGKPVTLSCSQTLNHNVMYWYQQKSSQAPKLLFHYYDKDFNNEADTPDNFQSRRPNTSFCFLDIRSPGLGDTAMYLCATGGTAGVNEQFFGPGTRLTVL.

This clone has a handful of counts. The chain employs TRBV30 and TRBJ2-1, with D tentatively TRBD2 (5 bases). From germline, CDR1 is GTSNPN and CDR2 SVGIG (reference sequence). The CDR3 loop spans 14 amino acids. Trimming pared 2 bases from V and 7 bases from J, leaving 15 bases between. CDR3: CAWSPPGSDNEQFF. The CDR3 DNA sequence: TGTGCCTGGAGTCCTCCTGGGAGCGATAATGAGCAGTTCTTC.

This clone showed up just once. V and J are TRBV29-1 and TRBJ1-6, with D possibly being TRBD1 (6 bases). CDR3 length equals 14 residues. CDR1 and CDR2 (germline): SQVTM, ANQGSEA. V was cut by 1 base and J by 7 bases, with 11 bases left in between. CDR3 amino acids: CSVEGAGENSPLHF. The CDR3 DNA sequence: TGCAGCGTTGAAGGGGCAGGGGAGAATTCACCCCTCCACTTT.

This clone has a single count. One end of the junction does not line up with germline, which may come from a read error. This chain links TRBV25-1 with TRBJ1-4; the D is unclear. CDR1 and CDR2 (germline): MGHDK, SYGVNS. This CDR3 comprises 16 residues. This chain's CDR3 is CASSQGKRQTNEKLFF. CDR3 DNA: TGTGCCAGCAGCCAAGGTAAACGACAAACTAATGAAAAGCTGTTTTTT.

The chain links TRBV19 to TRBJ2-3; D is undetermined. The CDR3 contains 11 residues. Between the trimmed V and J ends, which lost 4 bases and 4 bases, there was a span of 3 bases. Germline CDR1 is LNHDA and CDR2 is SQIVND (reference sequence). The CDR3 here is CASSNADTQYF. The CDR3 coding sequence is TGTGCCAGTAGTAATGCAGATACGCAGTATTTT.

The rearrangement uses TRBV5-1 and TRBJ1-3, with D perhaps matching TRBD1 (6 bases). From germline, CDR1 is SGHRS and CDR2 YFSETQ. Trimming removed 4 bases from V and 2 bases from J, with 22 bases in between. The CDR3 loop spans 18 amino acids. The CDR3 is CASSAGPAGHRAGNTIYF. CDR3 DNA: TGCGCCAGCAGCGCCGGTCCAGCGGGGCACAGGGCTGGAAACACCATATATTTT.

Comment on this clone: The same CDR3 arises from other DNA sequences in this sample as well. The chain employs TRBV18 and TRBJ2-5, with D hard to call. Germline V gives CDR1 KGHSH, CDR2 LQKENI. The V and J ends lost 1 base and 2 bases respectively, with 2 bases between them. This CDR3 spans 12 amino acids. The CDR3: CASSPQQETQYF. The CDR3, as DNA: TGTGCCAGCTCACCACAGCAAGAGACCCAGTACTTC. The variable domain in full, completed from reference TRBV18 and TRBJ2-5, reads NAGVMQNPRHLVRRRGQEARLRCSPMKGHSHVYWYRQLPEEGLKFMVYLQKENIIDESGMPKERFSAEFPKEGPSILRIQQVVRGDSAAYFCASSPQQETQYFGPGTRLLVL.

This clone has a handful of counts. This chain links TRBV27 with TRBJ2-1, with 12 bases that match TRBD2. The CDR3 runs to 16 residues. Germline assignment: CDR1 MNHEY and CDR2 SMNVEV (reference sequence). The V and J ends lost 6 bases and 13 bases, in that order; junction bases with no gene match: 16. In nucleotides, the CDR3 is TGTGCCAGCAGCATTAGGGGAAGGACTAGCGGGATAGATCAGTTCTTC. Amino acids: CASSIRGRTSGIDQFF.

This chain joins TRBV10-3 and TRBJ1-6; D is uncertain. This CDR3 is 14 amino acids long. CDR1 is ENHRY, CDR2 SYGVKD, per germline. Trimming took 9 bases from V and 0 from J, leaving 9 bases between them. The chain's CDR3 is CAIRGSSYNSPLHF. The CDR3 DNA reads TGTGCCATTCGAGGGAGCTCCTATAATTCACCCCTCCACTTT.

V is TRBV7-9 and J is TRBJ2-1; 10 bases align to TRBD2. The junction had 12 bases not matched to a gene; V was cut back by 6 bases and J by 7 bases. The CDR3 extends over 16 amino acids. Germline lookup yields CDR1 SEHNR and CDR2 FQNEAQ (reference sequence). CDR3 residues: CASSSPGLAPMNEQFF. The CDR3 coding sequence is TGTGCCAGCAGTTCTCCGGGACTAGCGCCCATGAATGAGCAGTTCTTC.

The chain carries TRBV2 and TRBJ2-3; 8 bases map to TRBD2. The germline gives CDR1 SNHLY, CDR2 FYNNEI. The CDR3 totals 12 residues. With V trimmed by 6 bases and J by 12 bases, 8 bases remained unmatched. The DNA for the CDR3 is TGTGCCAGCAGGAGGGAGGGACTAGGACAGTATTTT. Encoded protein: CASRREGLGQYF.